These T cell receptor beta chains were read from a single sample in a study of cytomegalovirus exposure and HLA in healthy donors. Repertoires were generated with immunoSEQ multiplex PCR, while TCRdb's copy carries only in-frame clones and drops some. The sample holds around 130,000 clones, approximately 86% seen once. Source material: PBMCs. Source of these receptors: a boy younger than 18 in good health and CMV-seronegative. Both conserved end residues are part of each CDR3. A D gene is named only where the DNA matches it firmly. The size field is filled for only some rows; it gives once, few, many or a size class.

size | J | D | V | DNA | CDR3
NA | TRBJ1-2 | NA | TRBV20-1 | TGCAGTGCTAGAGAAGCAGGGAGGAACACCTTC | CSAREAGRNTF
NA | TRBJ2-2 | TRBD2 | TRBV7-6 | TGTGCCAGCAGCTCCGCGCCTCCTAGCGGGGGTACCACCGGGGAGCTGTTTTTT | CASSSAPPSGGTTGELFF
NA | TRBJ2-3 | NA | TRBV11-2 | TGTGCCAGCAGCTTGCGGGTCACAGATACGCAGTATTTT | CASSLRVTDTQYF
few | TRBJ2-6 | NA | TRBV4-3 | TGCGCCAGCAGCCAAGGGACGGGACTCTCTGGGGCCAACGTCCTGACTTTC | CASSQGTGLSGANVLTF
NA | TRBJ1-2 | NA | TRBV2 | TGTGCCAGCAGTGAACAGGGCCCTACCACCTTC | CASSEQGPTTF
NA | TRBJ1-1 | NA | TRBV16 | TGTGCCAGCAGCCAATACCAGAAAAACACTGAAGCTTTCTTT | CASSQYQKNTEAFF
NA | TRBJ2-1 | TRBD2 | TRBV25-1 | TGTGCCAGCAGTGCGGGGGGAACCTACAATGAGCAGTTCTTC | CASSAGGTYNEQFF
NA | TRBJ2-7 | NA | TRBV4-3 | TGCGCCAGCAGCCAAGAAGCGCGGGGTCGCTCCTACGAGCAGTACTTC | CASSQEARGRSYEQYF
NA | TRBJ1-3 | NA | TRBV19 | TGTGCCAGTAGTTCAGGGGCGATGGGAAACACCATATATTTT | CASSSGAMGNTIYF
NA | TRBJ1-3 | NA | TRBV4-3 | TGCGCCAGCAGCCAAGATACTGGAAACACCATATATTTT | CASSQDTGNTIYF
NA | TRBJ1-1 | TRBD1 | TRBV5-5 | TGTGCCAGCAGCTCCGACAGGGTGAACACTGAAGCTTTCTTT | CASSSDRVNTEAFF
NA | TRBJ2-7 | NA | TRBV5-1 | TGCGCCAGCAGCTTGTCACAGGCCTCCTACGAGCAGTACTTC | CASSLSQASYEQYF
NA | TRBJ2-1 | NA | TRBV18 | TGTGCCAGCTCACCACTCAGTTCCGAGGCTAGTAAGTTCTTC | CASSPLSSEASKFF
NA | TRBJ1-1 | NA | TRBV30 | TGTGCCTGGATTTTACAGGAGAACACTGAAGCTTTCTTT | CAWILQENTEAFF
NA | TRBJ2-3 | TRBD2 | TRBV5-1 | TGCGCCAGCAGCTTGGTTGGGGGGGAGCCCACAGATACGCAGTATTTT | CASSLVGGEPTDTQYF
NA | TRBJ2-3 | NA | TRBV4-2 | TGTGCCAGCAGCCTACGACAACCCACAGATACGCAGTATTTT | CASSLRQPTDTQYF
NA | TRBJ1-2 | NA | TRBV29-1 | TGCAGCGTTGAAGACCCTTTGACAGGTTATGGCTACACCTTC | CSVEDPLTGYGYTF
NA | TRBJ2-1 | TRBD2 | TRBV13 | TGTGCCAGCAGATCTACTAGCGGGATTTACTATGAGCAGTTCTTC | CASRSTSGIYYEQFF
NA | TRBJ2-1 | NA | TRBV11-3 | TGTGCCAGCCGGAATCGGTCGACAGAGGAGCAGTTCTTC | CASRNRSTEEQFF
NA | TRBJ2-7 | TRBD2 | TRBV7-8 | TGTGCCAGCAGCGCAGGGGGACTAGCAGTCCACGAGCAGTACTTC | CASSAGGLAVHEQYF
few | TRBJ2-3 | NA | TRBV9 | TGTGCCAGCAGCGTATCCGCGGGGAAGGTCTTAGATACGCAGTATTTT | CASSVSAGKVLDTQYF
NA | TRBJ2-7 | TRBD2 | TRBV5-1 | TGCGCCAGCAGCTCCGGGACTAGCGGGGGGAGCGAGCAGTACTTC | CASSSGTSGGSEQYF
once | TRBJ2-1 | NA | TRBV2 | TGTGCCAGCAGAAACAGGGTGGTGGGTTACAATGAGCAGTTCTTC | CASRNRVVGYNEQFF
NA | TRBJ1-1 | TRBD1 | TRBV7-8 | TGTGCCAGCAGCGGACAGGTGAACACTGAAGCTTTCTTT | CASSGQVNTEAFF
NA | TRBJ1-1 | NA | TRBV5-4 | TGTGCCAGCAGCTTGGAGGGGCGGCACACTGAAGCTTTCTTT | CASSLEGRHTEAFF
NA | TRBJ1-2 | TRBD1 | TRBV5-4 | TGTGCCAGCAGCTCTACAGGGGACTATGGCTACACCTTC | CASSSTGDYGYTF
once | TRBJ1-2 | NA | TRBV30 | TGTGCCTGGAGTGTTCCGGGGGGTGGCTACCCCTTC | CAWSVPGGGYPF
NA | TRBJ1-2 | NA | TRBV4-1 | TGCGCCAGCAGCCAAGATAATTCCGACAGTGAGTATGGCTACACCTTC | CASSQDNSDSEYGYTF
NA | TRBJ2-7 | NA | TRBV11-3 | TGTGCCAGCAGCTTACTACAGGGAAGCGAGCAGTACTTC | CASSLLQGSEQYF
NA | TRBJ1-5 | NA | TRBV7-9 | TGTGCCAGCAGCCTAGTGGAGGGTAATCAGCCCCAGCATTTT | CASSLVEGNQPQHF
NA | TRBJ1-3 | NA | TRBV25-1 | TGTGCCAGCAGTTTCAACTCTGGAAACACCATATATTTT | CASSFNSGNTIYF
NA | TRBJ2-5 | NA | TRBV6-5 | TGTGCCAGCAGTTACTCGCTCAGGGGCGGGGAGACCCAGTACTTC | CASSYSLRGGETQYF
few | TRBJ2-7 | NA | TRBV4-2 | TGTGCCAGCAGCCAAGTGGGTCGCGGAGCCGGCTACGAGCAGTACTTC | CASSQVGRGAGYEQYF
once | TRBJ1-1 | TRBD1 | TRBV7-6 | TGTGCCAGCAGCTGGGACAGCTGGGGCACTGAAGCTTTCTTT | CASSWDSWGTEAFF
NA | TRBJ1-1 | NA | TRBV29-1 | TGCAGCGTTGCCGGGGAAGCTTTCTTT | CSVAGEAFF
NA | TRBJ2-3 | NA | TRBV7-2 | TGTGCCAGCAGCTTAGAGTCCGGGACTGCAGACACAGATACGCAGTATTTT | CASSLESGTADTDTQYF
NA | TRBJ2-7 | NA | TRBV5-6 | TGTGCCAGCAGCTTGGCCGGACTTTCCTACGAGCAGTACTTC | CASSLAGLSYEQYF
NA | TRBJ2-5 | NA | TRBV9 | TGTGCCAGCAGCAGCACCCTTAGCGAAGAGACCCAGTACTTC | CASSSTLSEETQYF
NA | TRBJ2-7 | NA | TRBV7-2 | TGTGCCAGCAGCTTACATGTGACTGACTCCTACGAGCAGTACTTC | CASSLHVTDSYEQYF
NA | TRBJ1-3 | TRBD1 | TRBV9 | TGTGCCAGCAGTGGGATCGGACAGGGGGTCCCCATCTCTGGAAACACCATATATTTT | CASSGIGQGVPISGNTIYF
NA | TRBJ1-5 | NA | TRBV19 | TGTGCCAGTACCTCAATAACCGAGAGCAATCAGCCCCAGCATTTT | CASTSITESNQPQHF
NA | TRBJ2-7 | TRBD1 | TRBV7-6 | TGTGCCAGCAGCTTAGGAGGTCGTTCTTCCGGACAGGTCTACGAGCAGTACTTC | CASSLGGRSSGQVYEQYF
NA | TRBJ1-2 | NA | TRBV7-2 | TGTGCCAGCAGCTTAGGAAGAGGGGGCTACACCTTC | CASSLGRGGYTF